Listed below are T cell receptor beta chains from one sample, sequenced in a study of T cells in tuberculosis. The table came from immunoSEQ multiplex PCR; TCRdb's copy has only in-frame clones and leaves some out. The sample yields around 26,000 clones, 95% to 96% seen once. Sequencing was performed on PBMCs. Receptors originate from a donor aged 10 to 29 with latent tuberculosis or without tuberculosis infection. Each CDR3 is given with its conserved first and last residue. The order of the fields is V gene, clone size, D gene, J gene, CDR3 DNA, CDR3 protein. D genes are given only for firm matches. Size values are once, few and many counts, or a class for expanded clones, and some rows have none.

TRBV5-1	.	TRBD1	TRBJ2-7	TGCGCCAGCAGCTTGGAACAGGGGTCGTCTCGGGAGCAGTACTTC	CASSLEQGSSREQYF
TRBV2	.	TRBD1	TRBJ1-1	TGTGCCAGCAGTGGGCCAGGGGGCGGGGGCTTTGAAGCTTTCTTT	CASSGPGGGGFEAFF
TRBV13	.	.	TRBJ2-2	TGTGCCAGCAAGGTACGGGGGAACACCGGGGAGCTGTTTTTT	CASKVRGNTGELFF
TRBV5-5	.	.	TRBJ1-5	TGTGCCAGCAGCTTGGGTGGGGGGCAGCCCCAGCATTTT	CASSLGGGQPQHF
TRBV7-2	.	.	TRBJ2-7	TGTGCCAGCAGCTTAGTGGCCTCCTACGAGCAGTACTTC	CASSLVASYEQYF
TRBV7-2	.	.	TRBJ2-5	TGTGCCAGCAGCTTAGCCTCCCCTCGGGCCCAGTACTTC	CASSLASPRAQYF
TRBV18	.	TRBD2	TRBJ2-7	TGTGCCAGCTCGACCCTCCCCCTAGCGGGGGGAACCATTAGCTCCTACGAGCAGTACTTC	CASSTLPLAGGTISSYEQYF
TRBV5-1	.	TRBD1	TRBJ2-3	TGCGCCAGCAGCGGGACAGGCCCCAGCACAGATACGCAGTATTTT	CASSGTGPSTDTQYF
TRBV5-1	once	TRBD1	TRBJ1-1	TGCGCCAGCAGCCCCCGGACAGGGGCCGACACTGAAGCTTTCTTT	CASSPRTGADTEAFF
TRBV5-1	.	.	TRBJ2-2	TGCGCCAGCAGCTTGGTTGCGGGGAATCCCTCCGGGGAGCTGTTTTTT	CASSLVAGNPSGELFF
TRBV30	.	.	TRBJ1-5	TGTGCCTGGAGTGTTGGACAGTTTAATCAGCCCCAGCATTTT	CAWSVGQFNQPQHF
TRBV2	.	.	TRBJ2-7	TGTGCCTCTAACCACCCACAGGGAACCACCTACGAGCAGTACTTC	CASNHPQGTTYEQYF
TRBV6-5	.	.	TRBJ1-6	TGTGCCAGCAGTGGGCAGGGAAATTCACCCCTCCACTTT	CASSGQGNSPLHF
TRBV19	.	TRBD1	TRBJ1-1	TGTGCCAGTAGCTCGGTCGTAAGGGGGCTGAACACTGAAGCTTTCTTT	CASSSVVRGLNTEAFF
TRBV5-1	.	.	TRBJ1-2	TGCGCCAGCAGCTTGGCGCCGTCCAGGCGAGATGGCTACACCTTC	CASSLAPSRRDGYTF
TRBV6-1	.	.	TRBJ1-5	TGTGCCAGCAGCGTTATCGCGGTCCCCGAGCAGCCCCAGCATTTT	CASSVIAVPEQPQHF
TRBV18	.	TRBD1	TRBJ1-2	TGTGCCAGCTCATCGCTCCGGGACAGGGGGCTTGGCTACACCTTC	CASSSLRDRGLGYTF
TRBV27	.	.	TRBJ2-1	TGTGCCAGCAGTTTAGGCGGGGGCCCCTCCTTGAGCTCCTACAATGAGCAGTTCTTC	CASSLGGGPSLSSYNEQFF
TRBV5-1	once	.	TRBJ2-7	TGCGCCAGCAGCGTGGCGGGGTCTCCCTACGAGCAGTACTTC	CASSVAGSPYEQYF
TRBV5-1	.	.	TRBJ2-7	TGCGCCAGCAGCTCGGCGACAGCCTACGAGCAGTACTTC	CASSSATAYEQYF
TRBV11-3	once	.	TRBJ1-1	TGTGCCAGCAGCGCCTCACAGAACACTGAAGCTTTCTTT	CASSASQNTEAFF
TRBV30	.	TRBD1	TRBJ1-3	TGTGCCTGGAGTGCAGGGGGAGATGGAAACACCATATATTTT	CAWSAGGDGNTIYF